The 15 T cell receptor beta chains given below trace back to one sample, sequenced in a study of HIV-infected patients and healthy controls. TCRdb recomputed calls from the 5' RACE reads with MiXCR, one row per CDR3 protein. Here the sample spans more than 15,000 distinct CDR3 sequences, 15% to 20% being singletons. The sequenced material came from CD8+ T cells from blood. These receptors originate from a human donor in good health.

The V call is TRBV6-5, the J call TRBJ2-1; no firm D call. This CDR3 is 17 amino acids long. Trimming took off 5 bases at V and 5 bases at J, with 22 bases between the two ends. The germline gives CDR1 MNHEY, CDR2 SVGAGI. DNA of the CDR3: TGTGCCAGCAGTGCCGCCAGCAGCGTTAGTGTAGACAATGAGCAGTTCTTC. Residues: CASSAASSVSVDNEQFF.

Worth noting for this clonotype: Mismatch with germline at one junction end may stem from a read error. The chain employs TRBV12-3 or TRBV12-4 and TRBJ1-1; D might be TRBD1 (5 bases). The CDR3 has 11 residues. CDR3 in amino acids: CASSHPGGLDF. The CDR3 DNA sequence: TGTGCCAGCAGTCATCCTGGGGGTCTGGACTTT.

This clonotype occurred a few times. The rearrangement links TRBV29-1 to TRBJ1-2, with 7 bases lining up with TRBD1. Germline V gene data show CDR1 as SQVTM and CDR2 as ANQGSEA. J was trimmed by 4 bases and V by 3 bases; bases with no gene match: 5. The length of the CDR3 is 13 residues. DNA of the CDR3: TGCAGCGTTGATCCAGGGGGGATCTATGGCTACACCTTC. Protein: CSVDPGGIYGYTF.

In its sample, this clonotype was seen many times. The CDR3 nucleotides read TGTGCCAGCAGTTACGGAGCTAGCACAGATACGCAGTATTTT. This gives the protein CASSYGASTDTQYF. V usage is TRBV6-5 and J usage is TRBJ2-3; D ambiguous. Germline assignment: CDR1 MNHEY and CDR2 SVGAGI. The CDR3 is made up of 14 amino acids. V lost 2 bases and J 0 bases, leaving 6 bases between the germline ends.

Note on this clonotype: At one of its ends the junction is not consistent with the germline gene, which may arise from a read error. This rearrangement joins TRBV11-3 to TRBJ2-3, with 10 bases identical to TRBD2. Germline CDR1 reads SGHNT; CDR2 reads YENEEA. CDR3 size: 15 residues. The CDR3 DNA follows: TGTGCCAGTAGCTTAAGCGGGAGGGCCCAAGATACGCAGTATTTT. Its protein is CASSLSGRAQDTQYF.

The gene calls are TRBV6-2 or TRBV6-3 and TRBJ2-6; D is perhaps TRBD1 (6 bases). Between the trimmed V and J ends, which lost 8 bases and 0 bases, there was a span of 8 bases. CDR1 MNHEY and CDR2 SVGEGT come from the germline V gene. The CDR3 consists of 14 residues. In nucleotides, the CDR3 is TGTGCCAGCGAACAGGGCTCTGGGGCCAACGTCCTGACTTTC. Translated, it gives CASEQGSGANVLTF.

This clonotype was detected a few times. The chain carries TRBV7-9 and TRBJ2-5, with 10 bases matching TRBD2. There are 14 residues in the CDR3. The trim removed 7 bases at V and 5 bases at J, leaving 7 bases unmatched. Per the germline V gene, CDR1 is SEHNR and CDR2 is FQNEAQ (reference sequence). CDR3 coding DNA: TGTGCCAGCAACGCCGATAGCGGGAGGGAGACCCAGTACTTC. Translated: CASNADSGRETQYF.

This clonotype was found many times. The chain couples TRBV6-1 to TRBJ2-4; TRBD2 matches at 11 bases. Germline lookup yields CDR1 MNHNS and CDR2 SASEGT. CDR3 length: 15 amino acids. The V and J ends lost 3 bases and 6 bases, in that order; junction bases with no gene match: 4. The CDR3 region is CASSDGLAGANIQYF. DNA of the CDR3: TGTGCCAGCAGTGACGGACTAGCGGGCGCAAACATTCAGTACTTC.

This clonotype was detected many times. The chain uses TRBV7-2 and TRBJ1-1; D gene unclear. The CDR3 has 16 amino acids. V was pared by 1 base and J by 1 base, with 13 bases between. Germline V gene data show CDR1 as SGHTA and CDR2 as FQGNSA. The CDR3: CASSLDLWQPNTEAFF. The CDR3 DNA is TGTGCCAGCAGCTTAGACTTGTGGCAGCCGAACACTGAAGCTTTCTTT. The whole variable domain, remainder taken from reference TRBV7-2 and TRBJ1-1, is GAGVSQSPSNKVTEKGKDVELRCDPISGHTALYWYRQSLGQGLEFLIYFQGNSAPDKSGLPSDRFSAERTGGSVSTLTIQRTQQEDSAVYLCASSLDLWQPNTEAFFGQGTRLTVV.

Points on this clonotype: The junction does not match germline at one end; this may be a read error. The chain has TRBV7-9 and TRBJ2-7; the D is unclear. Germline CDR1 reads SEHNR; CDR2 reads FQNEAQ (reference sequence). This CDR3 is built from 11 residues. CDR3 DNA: TGTGCCAGCAGCTTCACATACGAGGAGTACTTC. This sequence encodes CASSFTYEEYF.

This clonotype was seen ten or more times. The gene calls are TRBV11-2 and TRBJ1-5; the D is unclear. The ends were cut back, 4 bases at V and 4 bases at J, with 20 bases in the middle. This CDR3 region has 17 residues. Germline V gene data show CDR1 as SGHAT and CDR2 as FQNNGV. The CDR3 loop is CASSSEVGSLGNQPQHF. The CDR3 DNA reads TGTGCCAGCAGCTCCGAAGTAGGGAGTCTCGGAAATCAGCCCCAGCATTTT.

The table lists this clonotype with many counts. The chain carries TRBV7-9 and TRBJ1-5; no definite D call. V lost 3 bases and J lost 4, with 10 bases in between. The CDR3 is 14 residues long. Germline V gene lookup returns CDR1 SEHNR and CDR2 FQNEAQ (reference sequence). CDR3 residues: CASSFQEVNQPQHF. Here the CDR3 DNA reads TGTGCCAGCAGCTTTCAGGAAGTTAATCAGCCCCAGCATTTT. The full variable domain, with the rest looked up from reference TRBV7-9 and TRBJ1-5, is DTGVSQNPRHKITKRGQNVTFRCDPISEHNRLYWYRQTLGQGPEFLTYFQNEAQLEKSRLLSDRFSAERPKGSFSTLEIQRTEQGDSAMYLCASSFQEVNQPQHFGDGTRLSIL.

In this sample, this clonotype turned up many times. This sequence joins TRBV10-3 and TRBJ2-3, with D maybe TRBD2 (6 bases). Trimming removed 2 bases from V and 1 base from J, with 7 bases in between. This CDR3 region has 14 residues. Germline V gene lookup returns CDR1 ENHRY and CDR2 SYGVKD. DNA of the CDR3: TGTGCCATCAGTGAGCCTAGCGGCACAGATACGCAGTATTTT. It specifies CAISEPSGTDTQYF.

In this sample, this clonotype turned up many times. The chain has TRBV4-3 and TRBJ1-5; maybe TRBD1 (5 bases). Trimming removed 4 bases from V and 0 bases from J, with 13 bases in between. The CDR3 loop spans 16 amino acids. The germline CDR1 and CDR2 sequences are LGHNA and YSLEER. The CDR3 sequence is CASSPDRAYSNQPQHF. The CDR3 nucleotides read TGCGCCAGCAGCCCAGACAGAGCTTATAGCAATCAGCCCCAGCATTTT.

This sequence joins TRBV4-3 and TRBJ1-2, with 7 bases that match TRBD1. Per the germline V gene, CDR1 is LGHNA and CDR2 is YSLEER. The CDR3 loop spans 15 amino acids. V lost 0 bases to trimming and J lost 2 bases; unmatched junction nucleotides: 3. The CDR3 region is CASSQDTQGNYGYTF. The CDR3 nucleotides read TGCGCCAGCAGCCAAGATACACAGGGGAACTATGGCTACACCTTC.